The table lists the clone carrying this TCR beta chain with a few counts. Those who donated were healthy bone marrow donors. CDR1 is LNHDA and CDR2 is SQIVND in the germline V gene (reference sequence). The CDR3 runs 19 residues. Germline trimming cut 2 bases from V and 0 bases from J; bases unmatched to any gene: 8. These data originate in a study of cytomegalovirus exposure and HLA in healthy donors. This PCR relied on a set of 60 Vbeta primers and 13 Jbeta primers. This table comes from immunoSEQ multiplex PCR, and its TCRdb copy is limited to in-frame clones, with some not included. The data hold more than 110,000 clones, with about 81% observed a single time.

Sample: PBMCs. The chain carries TRBV19 and TRBJ1-6; 9 bases align to TRBD1. The TCR originated in a man between 25 and 39 years old in good health and CMV-seronegative. In DNA, the CDR3 is TGTGCCAGTAGTATAAAATCTGGGACAGGGAGCTCCTATAATTCACCCCTCCACTTT. As protein: CASSIKSGTGSSYNSPLHF.